This T cell receptor beta chain was profiled in a study of cytomegalovirus exposure and HLA in healthy donors. About the study: Assignment to the Caucasian-associated ancestry cluster applied to less than 85% of the approximately 400 genotyped donors. Findings and caveats of the study: The majority of CMV-associated TCR beta chains were reported as apparently HLA-restricted in a later analysis. TCR beta V- and J-gene trimming, according to a later analysis, was linked to a missense DCLRE1C variant. Owing to their indistinguishability, certain V segments, notably TRBV6-2 and TRBV6-3, were excluded.

The PCR ran on 60 Vbeta and 13 Jbeta primers. The protocol was immunoSEQ multiplex PCR, while the TCRdb copy is restricted to in-frame clones and leaves out a portion. The sample gives 130,000 or so clones, roughly 82% of which show up once; about 3.4% is in the top ten. Germline loops: CDR1 MGHRA, CDR2 YSYEKL. CDR3 length: 18 residues. About this clone itself: Its antigen is currently unknown. At one boundary the junction diverges from the germline segment, which might be a read error.

Sequencing was done on a sample of PBMCs. This TCR was recovered from a young man in good health and CMV-seropositive. This chain joins TRBV4-1 and TRBJ1-3; the D gene is possibly TRBD1 (6 bases). CDR3: CANSQEYGTLFAGNTTYF. The CDR3 DNA reads as TGCGCCAACAGCCAAGAATATGGGACATTGTTTGCTGGAAACACCACATATTTT.